A selection of T cell receptor beta chains follows, all from one sample in a study of OX40 agonist ivuxolimab in advanced cancers. Measured with immunoSEQ multiplex PCR; TCRdb has only the in-frame clones, and not every one. The sample carries about 42,000 clones, around 84% recorded once. The sequencing here drew on CD4+ or CD8+ T cells sorted from blood, taken in a trial of the OX40 agonist ivuxolimab. The receptor set was obtained from an adult with an advanced solid tumor such as melanoma, head and neck, liver or kidney cancer. The CDR3 runs from the conserved cysteine through the conserved F or W. D genes are given only for firm matches. Expanded clones get a size class; other rows say once, few or many, or leave the size out.

>TRBJ1-2|.|TRBV29-1|TRBD1
CSVERTGAGYTF
TGCAGCGTTGAGAGGACAGGGGCTGGCTACACCTTC
>TRBJ2-1|.|TRBV5-1|.
CASSLGGYNEQFF
TGCGCCAGCAGCTTGGGAGGGTACAATGAGCAGTTCTTC
>TRBJ2-7|.|TRBV6-6|.
CASSSPRDRAYEQYF
TGTGCCAGCAGTTCACCCCGGGACCGAGCCTACGAGCAGTACTTC
>TRBJ1-5|.|TRBV30|.
CAWSVESNQPQHF
TGTGCCTGGAGTGTAGAAAGCAATCAGCCCCAGCATTTT
>TRBJ1-4|.|TRBV27|.
CATRAWGYEKLFF
TGTGCCACCAGGGCGTGGGGATATGAAAAACTGTTTTTT
>TRBJ2-1|once|TRBV29-1|.
CSVAPYEQFF
TGCAGCGTTGCCCCATACGAGCAGTTCTTC
>TRBJ1-6|.|TRBV14|TRBD1
CASSQDYGGTVLFPPLHF
TGTGCCAGCAGCCAAGATTACGGCGGGACAGTATTATTCCCACCCCTCCACTTT
>TRBJ2-1|.|TRBV4-3|.
CASSQDGGGTYYNEQFF
TGCGCCAGCAGCCAAGATGGCGGCGGAACTTACTACAATGAGCAGTTCTTC
>TRBJ1-4|.|TRBV6-5|TRBD1
CASSYTQGSEKLFF
TGTGCCAGCAGTTACACACAGGGGAGTGAAAAACTGTTTTTT
>TRBJ1-5|.|TRBV11-2|TRBD1
CASSLGDRYNQPQHF
TGTGCCAGCAGCTTAGGGGACAGGTATAATCAGCCCCAGCATTTT
>TRBJ1-1|.|TRBV4-2|.
CASSQDAEAFF
TGTGCCAGCAGCCAAGACGCCGAAGCTTTCTTT
>TRBJ2-1|.|TRBV28|TRBD2
CASSFLSGGPSNEQFF
TGTGCCAGCAGTTTTTTAAGCGGGGGGCCGAGCAATGAGCAGTTCTTC
>TRBJ2-4|once|TRBV7-9|TRBD1
CASTLMGQQAKNIQYF
TGTGCCAGCACCCTCATGGGACAGCAAGCCAAAAACATTCAGTACTTC
>TRBJ2-1|.|TRBV29-1|TRBD2
CSGKTSGGFNEQFF
TGCAGCGGTAAAACTAGCGGGGGGTTCAATGAGCAGTTCTTC
>TRBJ2-5|.|TRBV9|.
CASSVDSGGKETQYF
TGTGCCAGCAGCGTAGATAGTGGGGGGAAAGAGACCCAGTACTTC
>TRBJ2-1|.|TRBV4-1|.
CASSQGAHNEQFF
TGCGCCAGCAGCCAAGGTGCCCACAATGAGCAGTTCTTC
>TRBJ2-3|.|TRBV29-1|.
CSVGLSGADTQYF
TGCAGCGTTGGCCTCTCGGGGGCAGATACGCAGTATTTT
>TRBJ2-3|.|TRBV25-1|.
CASSERGPSTDTQYF
TGTGCCAGCAGTGAAAGGGGACCCTCCACAGATACGCAGTATTTT
>TRBJ1-2|.|TRBV4-3|.
CASSQGAANYGYTF
TGCGCCAGCAGCCAAGGAGCCGCTAACTATGGCTACACCTTC